The 11 T cell receptor beta chains below were found in one sample sequenced in a study of shared clonotypes between healthy human individuals. Positively selected for CCR7, the CD45RO-negative cells used as naive CD8 cells excluded terminally differentiated effector memory CD45RA+ cells. Libraries were prepared by immunoSEQ multiplex PCR; TCRdb keeps only in-frame clonotypes and omits some of them. Of around 2,100,000 clones detected, about 95% appear once; the ten largest clones hold 1% to 1.5%. Sample: naive CD8+ T cells sorted from blood. Receptors were obtained from a young man in good health.

The V call is TRBV13, the J call TRBJ2-3; D perhaps matches TRBD1 (5 bases). Deletions cut 5 bases from V and 6 bases from J, with 12 bases between. The CDR3 runs 13 residues. The V gene's germline CDR1 is PRHDT and CDR2 FYEKMQ (reference sequence). CDR3: CASSRLGRDTQYF. The CDR3 bases are TGTGCCAGCAGCCGTCTGGGGCGGGATACGCAGTATTTT.

This chain joins TRBV25-1 and TRBJ2-2; D possibly corresponds to TRBD2 (6 bases). CDR1 and CDR2 (germline): MGHDK, SYGVNS. The germline V and J ends were trimmed by 4 bases and 1 base, with 10 bases remaining between them. The CDR3 extends over 15 amino acids. CDR3: CASSARDENTGELFF. The CDR3 nucleotides are TGTGCCAGCAGTGCGCGGGACGAGAACACCGGGGAGCTGTTTTTT.

The rearrangement joins TRBV4-1 to TRBJ1-6; 7 nucleotides line up with TRBD1. Per germline, CDR1 MGHRA and CDR2 YSYEKL. V shed 2 bases, J shed 7 bases, and the junction held 5 bases outside the gene matches. This CDR3 spans 15 amino acids. The CDR3 spells CASSQRQGSNSPLHF. CDR3 DNA: TGCGCCAGCAGCCAAAGACAGGGCTCAAATTCACCCCTCCACTTT.

In its sample, this clone was seen once. This chain's CDR3 is CATQTRQGARFDGYTF. In nucleotides, the CDR3 is TGTGCCACCCAAACCCGACAGGGGGCCAGGTTCGATGGCTACACCTTC. V and J are TRBV15 and TRBJ1-2, with 10 bases identical to TRBD1. The germline V gene has CDR1 LNHNV and CDR2 YYDKDF (reference sequence). Trimming cost V 8 bases and J 6 bases; bases outside gene matches: 15. CDR3 length: 16 amino acids.

The gene calls are TRBV6-5 and TRBJ1-2; possibly TRBD1 for D (6 bases). CDR1 MNHEY and CDR2 SVGAGI come from the germline V gene. This CDR3 has 11 amino acids. V dropped 10 bases and J dropped 6 bases, with 12 bases sitting between them. CDR3 amino acids: CATGDRNGYTF. The CDR3 nucleotides are TGTGCCACCGGAGACAGGAATGGCTACACCTTC.

The rearrangement joins TRBV11-2 to TRBJ2-7; D not certain. Germline-derived CDR1 and CDR2 are SGHAT and FQNNGV. V lost 5 bases to trimming and J lost 6 bases, with 20 bases between them. This CDR3 spans 15 amino acids. CDR3 loop: CASSPIATVQGEQYF. CDR3 bases: TGTGCCAGCAGCCCCATTGCTACAGTCCAAGGCGAGCAGTACTTC.

This chain connects TRBV6-5 to TRBJ1-5; D ambiguous. The CDR3 has 13 residues. V was clipped by 4 bases and J by 4 bases, with 8 bases between them. Germline V gene sequence: CDR1 MNHEY, CDR2 SVGAGI. Here the CDR3 DNA reads TGTGCCAGCAGTTTTGGGCGAAATCAGCCCCAGCATTTT. It is translated as CASSFGRNQPQHF.

The rearrangement links TRBV7-9 to TRBJ2-3; TRBD2 matches at 10 bases. V lost 4 bases, J lost 6 bases, and 7 bases stayed unmatched. Germline CDR1 SEHNR, CDR2 FQNEAQ (reference sequence). The CDR3 has 15 amino acids. CDR3 protein: CASSSGAGGWDTQYF. The CDR3 coding sequence is TGTGCCAGCAGCTCAGGAGCGGGAGGGTGGGATACGCAGTATTTT.

This clone was counted a single time. The sample has other DNA sequences that encode this CDR3 too. The CDR3 nucleotides read TGTGCCAGTAGTATCATGGGGGGATCCTACGAGCAGTACTTC. It specifies CASSIMGGSYEQYF. This sequence joins TRBV19 and TRBJ2-7, with D perhaps TRBD2 (6 bases). The V gene lost 3 bases and the J gene lost 1 base, with 10 bases spanning the gap. This CDR3 is built from 14 residues. CDR1 and CDR2 from the germline V gene are LNHDA and SQIVND (reference sequence).

The sample holds one count of this clone. J is TRBJ2-1 and V is TRBV6-6; the match to TRBD2 covers 11 bases. In germline, CDR1 is MNHNY, CDR2 SVGAGI (reference sequence). The CDR3 spans 16 residues. V gave up 2 bases and J gave up 9 bases; unmatched junction bases: 9. The DNA of the CDR3 is TGTGCCAGCAGTTACCCCGGGACTAGCGGTAATGGTGAGCAGTTCTTC. It translates to CASSYPGTSGNGEQFF.

The chain joins TRBV5-1 to TRBJ2-1; D might be TRBD2 (6 bases). Germline loops: CDR1 SGHRS, CDR2 YFSETQ. The CDR3 covers 15 residues. Trimming removed 2 bases from V and 0 bases from J, with 9 bases in between. The CDR3, as DNA: TGCGCCAGCAGCTTCTCGACTAGCTCCTACAATGAGCAGTTCTTC. Its translation: CASSFSTSSYNEQFF.